Listed below are T cell receptor beta chains from one sample, sequenced in a study of blood T cell repertoires in COVID-19. Data came from immunoSEQ multiplex PCR; TCRdb stores just in-frame clones and leaves some out. Of fewer than 250,000 clones in the sample, roughly four fifths were seen once. Input material: peripheral blood. These receptors all stem from a woman aged 70 to 79 with acute or convalescent COVID-19. The conserved cysteine and the conserved F or W are not part of the CDR3 here. Clone sizes are given selectively: once, few, many, or a class where the clone is expanded.

CDR3aa: ASSPGTGGTEAF
abundance: NA
j_gene: TRBJ1-1
v_gene: TRBV4-2

CDR3aa: ASSRDKLYNEQF
abundance: once
j_gene: TRBJ2-1
v_gene: TRBV4-2

CDR3aa: ASSRTGVQETQY
abundance: NA
j_gene: TRBJ2-5
v_gene: TRBV5-1

CDR3aa: ASTGGQGAGNTIY
abundance: NA
j_gene: TRBJ1-3
v_gene: TRBV7-2

CDR3aa: ASRPTGNTGELF
abundance: NA
j_gene: TRBJ2-2
v_gene: TRBV6-2/TRBV6-3

CDR3aa: ASSETGMGQPQH
abundance: once
j_gene: TRBJ1-5
v_gene: TRBV25-1

CDR3aa: ASSLRGSGNTIY
abundance: NA
j_gene: TRBJ1-3
v_gene: TRBV5-1

CDR3aa: ATSRLQGGYGNTIY
abundance: NA
j_gene: TRBJ1-3
v_gene: TRBV15

CDR3aa: ASRARAGAQETQY
abundance: NA
j_gene: TRBJ2-5
v_gene: TRBV7-6

CDR3aa: ASSMAFGTEAF
abundance: NA
j_gene: TRBJ1-1
v_gene: TRBV19

CDR3aa: ASSIAGSSYNEQF
abundance: NA
j_gene: TRBJ2-1
v_gene: TRBV19

CDR3aa: ASSQRRVNTEAF
abundance: NA
j_gene: TRBJ1-1
v_gene: TRBV3-1/TRBV3-2

CDR3aa: ASSFREVGSPLH
abundance: NA
j_gene: TRBJ1-6
v_gene: TRBV5-4

CDR3aa: ASSQGILDYGYT
abundance: NA
j_gene: TRBJ1-2
v_gene: TRBV7-9

CDR3aa: ASSYLDMNTEAF
abundance: few
j_gene: TRBJ1-1
v_gene: TRBV6-2/TRBV6-3

CDR3aa: ASSMGHPQGNFGENTIY
abundance: NA
j_gene: TRBJ1-3
v_gene: TRBV5-6

CDR3aa: ASSDIRVNYGYT
abundance: once
j_gene: TRBJ1-2
v_gene: TRBV6-1

CDR3aa: ASSRGGTPPYEQY
abundance: NA
j_gene: TRBJ2-7
v_gene: TRBV4-2

CDR3aa: ASSIGGGAGNQPQH
abundance: NA
j_gene: TRBJ1-5
v_gene: TRBV19

CDR3aa: ASSDSTGAHQPQH
abundance: NA
j_gene: TRBJ1-5
v_gene: TRBV7-2

CDR3aa: ASSLPGTGSGYT
abundance: NA
j_gene: TRBJ1-2
v_gene: TRBV9

CDR3aa: ASSLGGQGIDGYT
abundance: NA
j_gene: TRBJ1-2
v_gene: TRBV5-5

CDR3aa: ASSTHRGPTGELF
abundance: NA
j_gene: TRBJ2-2
v_gene: TRBV3-1/TRBV3-2

CDR3aa: ASSFSRGGAGELF
abundance: NA
j_gene: TRBJ2-2
v_gene: TRBV27

CDR3aa: SASRTAGGTEAF
abundance: NA
j_gene: TRBJ1-1
v_gene: TRBV20-1

CDR3aa: ASSKQGAGELF
abundance: NA
j_gene: TRBJ2-2
v_gene: TRBV18

CDR3aa: ASSQVGRAETDTQY
abundance: NA
j_gene: TRBJ2-3
v_gene: TRBV4-2